Following are 24 T cell receptor beta chains from one sample sequenced in a study of shared clonotypes between healthy human individuals. Sequenced by immunoSEQ multiplex PCR; TCRdb stores in-frame clones only, minus some. This table holds 1.4 million to 1.5 million clones, approximately 97% found once. The sequenced material came from naive CD4+ T cells sorted from blood. The sample's subset: CD45RA+ positively selected. The source is a young man in good health.

The table lists this clone with a count of one. J is TRBJ2-3 and V is TRBV11-2; the match to TRBD2 covers 9 bases. J gave up 3 bases and V 5 bases, and 6 bases lay outside the gene matches. The CDR3 has 15 amino acids. Germline values: CDR1 SGHAT, CDR2 FQNNGV. The CDR3 sequence: CASSLSGSFTDTQYF. CDR3 DNA sequence: TGTGCCAGCAGCCTTAGCGGGAGCTTTACAGATACGCAGTATTTT. The variable domain in full, completed from reference TRBV11-2 and TRBJ2-3, reads EAGVAQSPRYKIIEKRQSVAFWCNPISGHATLYWYQQILGQGPKLLIQFQNNGVVDDSQLPKDRFSAERLKGVDSTLKIQPAKLEDSAVYLCASSLSGSFTDTQYFGPGTRLTVL.

The V call is TRBV7-9, the J call TRBJ1-5; 7 bases fit TRBD1. CDR1 and CDR2 (germline): SEHNR, FQNEAQ (reference sequence). V lost 4 bases and J lost 4; bases outside the gene matches: 10. This CDR3 has 16 residues. CDR3 in amino acids: CASSSWGDSENQPQHF. The CDR3, as DNA: TGTGCCAGCAGCTCTTGGGGGGACAGTGAAAATCAGCCCCAGCATTTT.

The rearrangement uses TRBV6-1 and TRBJ1-4, with D unresolved. There are 13 residues in the CDR3. Trimming cost V 7 bases and J 1 base, with 7 bases left between them. The germline V gene encodes CDR1 MNHNS and CDR2 SASEGT. CDR3 bases: TGTGCCAGCACGGGTGTAACTAATGAAAAACTGTTTTTT. The encoded protein is CASTGVTNEKLFF.

The V gene is TRBV28, the J gene TRBJ2-7; 10 nucleotides match TRBD1. Germline V gives CDR1 MDHEN, CDR2 SYDVKM. V lost 6 bases to trimming and J lost 6 bases; unmatched junction nucleotides: 5. This CDR3 comprises 13 residues. CDR3: CASRRQGAGEQYF. The CDR3 DNA follows: TGTGCCAGCAGAAGACAGGGGGCTGGCGAGCAGTACTTC.

V and J are TRBV14 and TRBJ2-5, with 8 bases fitting TRBD2. Germline lookup yields CDR1 SGHDN and CDR2 FVKESK. The V segment lost 6 bases and the J segment 0 bases; nucleotides outside the gene matches: 9. This CDR3 spans 16 amino acids. The CDR3 reads CASRRGASGYQETQYF. The CDR3, as DNA: TGTGCCAGCAGGCGGGGGGCTAGCGGGTACCAAGAGACCCAGTACTTC.

This rearrangement joins TRBV5-4 to TRBJ2-6; weak D call: TRBD2 (6 bases). Trimming removed 5 bases at V and 9 bases at J, with 18 bases between. This CDR3 region has 15 residues. Germline V lookup: CDR1 SGHNT, CDR2 YYREEE (reference sequence). CDR3 sequence (DNA): TGTGCCAGCAGACGCCCGGCGGGACCGGGCAACGTCCTGACTTTC. Translated: CASRRPAGPGNVLTF.

The V call is TRBV25-1, the J call TRBJ1-3; D is undetermined. Germline assignment: CDR1 MGHDK and CDR2 SYGVNS. This CDR3 has 15 amino acids. The V gene lost 3 bases and the J gene lost 0 bases, with 9 bases spanning the gap. CDR3 amino acids: CASSDPGYSGNTIYF. Written as DNA, the CDR3 is TGTGCCAGCAGTGATCCCGGGTACTCTGGAAACACCATATATTTT.

This clone has more than one count but fewer than ten. The chain combines TRBV5-4 with TRBJ2-7; D possibly corresponds to TRBD1 (5 bases). Per the germline V gene, CDR1 is SGHNT and CDR2 is YYREEE (reference sequence). CDR3 length: 13 residues. The V end was cut by 5 bases, the J end by 1 base, with 10 bases between. The CDR3 region has the DNA TGTGCCAGCAGTGACAGCTGGTCCTACGAGCAGTACTTC. Translated, it gives CASSDSWSYEQYF.

The chain uses TRBV11-2 and TRBJ2-2; 8 bases line up with TRBD1. V shed 4 bases, J shed 4 bases, and the junction held 5 bases outside the gene matches. In germline, CDR1 is SGHAT, CDR2 FQNNGV. CDR3 length: 15 residues. The CDR3 protein is CASSWDTGGTGELFF. In nucleotides, the CDR3 is TGTGCCAGCAGCTGGGATACAGGGGGCACCGGGGAGCTGTTTTTT.

This rearrangement joins TRBV5-4 to TRBJ2-3; TRBD2 matches 9 bases. Germline lookup yields CDR1 SGHNT and CDR2 YYREEE (reference sequence). The V gene end was trimmed by 4 bases and the J gene end by 2 bases; junction bases not matched to a gene: 5. This CDR3 has 15 residues. In nucleotides, the CDR3 is TGTGCCAGCAGCGGGGCGGGAGGGCACACAGATACGCAGTATTTT. It translates to CASSGAGGHTDTQYF.

The chain recombines TRBV28 with TRBJ2-7, with D perhaps assigned TRBD1 or TRBD2 (5 bases each). The CDR3 contains 13 residues. V lost 2 bases, J lost 4 bases, and 9 bases lay in between. From germline, CDR1 is MDHEN and CDR2 SYDVKM. In DNA, the CDR3 is TGTGCCAGCAGTTTAGTGGGACGATACGAGCAGTACTTC. It encodes CASSLVGRYEQYF.

The chain is built from TRBV13 and TRBJ2-7; a weak D match, TRBD1 (6 bases). CDR3 length: 13 amino acids. Between the trimmed V and J ends, which lost 7 bases and 4 bases, there was a span of 14 bases. The germline CDR1 and CDR2 sequences are PRHDT and FYEKMQ (reference sequence). CDR3 nucleotide sequence: TGTGCCAGCACCGGCTTAGGGGGTTACGAGCAGTACTTC. Translated: CASTGLGGYEQYF. Full variable domain (missing parts from reference TRBV13 and TRBJ2-7): AAGVIQSPRHLIKEKRETATLKCYPIPRHDTVYWYQQGPGQDPQFLISFYEKMQSDKGSIPDRFSAQQFSDYHSELNMSSLELGDSALYFCASTGLGGYEQYFGPGTRLTVT.

The chain uses TRBV2 and TRBJ2-4; 8 nucleotides agree with TRBD1. J lost 0 bases, V lost 4 bases, and 8 bases had no gene match. The CDR3 loop spans 17 amino acids. CDR1 is SNHLY, CDR2 FYNNEI, per germline. CDR3 in DNA: TGTGCCAGCAGTGCCCTATCAGGGGGCTTAGCCAAAAACATTCAGTACTTC. It specifies CASSALSGGLAKNIQYF.

J is TRBJ1-2 and V is TRBV2; D is possibly TRBD1 (5 bases). CDR3 length equals 15 residues. Looked up from germline, CDR1 is SNHLY and CDR2 is FYNNEI. With 5 bases removed from V and 8 bases from J, the gap between germline ends came to 21 bases. In DNA form, the CDR3 reads TGTGCCAGCAGTCTTGACACCCTCCCCCGGGGGGGCTACACCTTC. Residues: CASSLDTLPRGGYTF.

The chain couples TRBV30 to TRBJ2-3; maybe TRBD1 (5 bases). With 3 bases removed from V and 2 bases from J, the gap between germline ends came to 15 bases. CDR1 is GTSNPN, CDR2 SVGIG, per germline (reference sequence). This CDR3 has 15 amino acids. The CDR3 nucleotides are TGTGCCTGGAGCCTAGGGGCACCGATCACAGATACGCAGTATTTT. The encoded protein is CAWSLGAPITDTQYF.

The V gene is TRBV9, the J gene TRBJ2-1, with 10 bases aligning to TRBD1. The trim removed 3 bases at V and 9 bases at J, leaving 12 bases unmatched. Germline CDR1 is SGDLS and CDR2 is YYNGEE. The CDR3 is 16 residues long. The CDR3 nucleotides read TGTGCCAGCAGCGAAAGTTCGGGACAGGGGTACGGTGAGCAGTTCTTC. The encoded protein is CASSESSGQGYGEQFF.

The chain combines TRBV28 with TRBJ2-7; 12 nucleotides agree with TRBD1. The CDR3 covers 14 residues. Trimming cost V 7 bases and J 7 bases; bases outside gene matches: 8. CDR1 is MDHEN and CDR2 is SYDVKM in the germline V gene. Here the CDR3 DNA reads TGTGCCAGCACGTCGGGACAGGGGGCGCGGGAGCAGTACTTC. Its translation: CASTSGQGAREQYF.

The gene calls are TRBV6-5 and TRBJ2-7; no reliable D call. The CDR3 has 15 residues. The V gene lost 0 bases and the J gene lost 1 base, with 10 bases spanning the gap. Looked up from germline, CDR1 is MNHEY and CDR2 is SVGAGI. The CDR3 spells CASSYSMVRSYEQYF. The CDR3 DNA reads TGTGCCAGCAGTTACTCGATGGTCAGGTCCTACGAGCAGTACTTC.

J is TRBJ2-3 and V is TRBV27, with unresolved D. V lost 5 bases and J lost 4, with 4 bases in between. The CDR3 is 11 amino acids. The germline V gene encodes CDR1 MNHEY and CDR2 SMNVEV (reference sequence). Written as DNA, the CDR3 is TGTGCCAGCAGTGCCGCAGATACGCAGTATTTT. As protein: CASSAADTQYF.

The chain employs TRBV7-2 and TRBJ2-2, with 7 nucleotides matching TRBD2. Germline lookup yields CDR1 SGHTA and CDR2 FQGNSA. This CDR3 is built from 14 residues. After removal of 5 bases from V and 4 bases from J, the junction contained 4 bases not matched to a gene. The CDR3 here is CASSRLASTGELFF. The DNA for the CDR3 is TGTGCCAGCAGCAGACTAGCCAGCACCGGGGAGCTGTTTTTT.

J is TRBJ2-3 and V is TRBV28; the match to TRBD1 covers 10 bases. The germline V gene encodes CDR1 MDHEN and CDR2 SYDVKM. V dropped 6 bases and J dropped 5; count of bases not matched to a gene: 5. The CDR3 contains 14 residues. CDR3: CASRTDRGVDTQYF. CDR3 sequence (DNA): TGTGCCAGCAGAACGGACAGGGGGGTAGATACGCAGTATTTT.

CDR3 protein: CAISEIQKTSGNTIYF. CDR3 bases: TGTGCCATCAGTGAGATACAGAAAACCTCTGGAAACACCATATATTTT. The V and J genes are TRBV10-3 and TRBJ1-3, with no clear D. The CDR3 has 16 amino acids. V lost 2 bases and J 0 bases, leaving 11 bases between the germline ends. Germline-derived CDR1 and CDR2 are ENHRY and SYGVKD.

This chain joins TRBV28 and TRBJ2-7, with 7 bases matching TRBD2. The junction had 12 bases not matched to a gene; V was cut back by 7 bases and J by 6 bases. This CDR3 is 14 amino acids long. Germline V gene data show CDR1 as MDHEN and CDR2 as SYDVKM. The CDR3, as DNA: TGTGCCAGCACTGAGGGAGGGCCTGGGGGCGAGCAGTACTTC. It codes for CASTEGGPGGEQYF.

The rearrangement uses TRBV15 and TRBJ1-5; D gene unclear. The germline gives CDR1 LNHNV, CDR2 YYDKDF (reference sequence). Trimming shortened V by 7 bases and J by 2 bases, and 3 bases separated the two germline ends. The CDR3 loop spans 11 amino acids. Written as DNA, the CDR3 is TGTGCCACCACGCGCAATCAGCCCCAGCATTTT. Protein sequence: CATTRNQPQHF.